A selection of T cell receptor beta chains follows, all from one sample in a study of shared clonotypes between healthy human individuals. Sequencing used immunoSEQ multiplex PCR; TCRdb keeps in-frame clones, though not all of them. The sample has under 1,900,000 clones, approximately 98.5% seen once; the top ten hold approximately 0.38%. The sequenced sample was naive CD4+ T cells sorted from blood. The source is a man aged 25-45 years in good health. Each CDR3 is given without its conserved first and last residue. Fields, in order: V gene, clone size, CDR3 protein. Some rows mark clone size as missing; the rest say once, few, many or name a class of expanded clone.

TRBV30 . AWSPGQGNTGELF
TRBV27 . ASSSIRKVPKNIQY
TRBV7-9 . ASSVGEIDNQPQH
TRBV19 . ASSINRRETQY
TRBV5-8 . ASSLVTEAF
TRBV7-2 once ASSPRTGQETQY
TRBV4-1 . ASSQVLADYNEQF
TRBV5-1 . ASSLDGSRDGYT
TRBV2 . ASRADRVEKLF
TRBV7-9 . ASSRRSRDGSYEQY
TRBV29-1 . STYDAGEQF
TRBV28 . ASSLLAGPREQY
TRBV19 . ASSRGGAIGNTIY
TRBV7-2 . ASSSSSYNEQF
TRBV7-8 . ASSLGVSSYEQY
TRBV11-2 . ASSRQDLNEKLF
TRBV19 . ASSAQGWALGGQY
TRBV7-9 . ATKGLGGRGTDTQY
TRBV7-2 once ASSLWGTSVQETQY
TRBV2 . ASRATTGGTEAF